These 14 T cell receptor beta chains came from one sample sequenced in a study of OX40 agonist ivuxolimab in advanced cancers. The table came from immunoSEQ multiplex PCR; TCRdb's copy has only in-frame clones and leaves some out. The sample lists 60,000 to 70,000 clones, 70% to 90% occurring once. This specimen consisted of CD4+ or CD8+ T cells sorted from blood, obtained in a trial of the OX40 agonist ivuxolimab. These receptors were collected from an adult with an advanced solid tumor such as melanoma, head and neck, liver or kidney cancer.

V gene TRBV7-2 combines with J gene TRBJ2-1; tentatively, D is TRBD2 (5 bases). Germline-derived CDR1 and CDR2 are SGHTA and FQGNSA. The V gene lost 5 bases and the J gene lost 8 bases, with 22 bases spanning the gap. The CDR3 has 16 residues. CDR3 in DNA: TGTGCCAGCAGCCAGATCGCCATAGGGAGATCAGATGAGCAGTTCTTC. Its translation: CASSQIAIGRSDEQFF.

The V call is TRBV15, the J call TRBJ2-1, with D perhaps matching TRBD1 (6 bases). V dropped 0 bases and J dropped 2 bases, with 11 bases sitting between them. The CDR3 has 16 residues. Germline values: CDR1 LNHNV, CDR2 YYDKDF (reference sequence). DNA of the CDR3: TGTGCCACCAGCAGAGAATTTGGACAGACCTACAATGAGCAGTTCTTC. It encodes CATSREFGQTYNEQFF.

The chain has TRBV18 and TRBJ1-2; no clear D. CDR3 length: 14 residues. Trimming left V 3 bases short and J 2 bases short, with 10 bases between. Germline V gives CDR1 KGHSH, CDR2 LQKENI. DNA for the CDR3: TGTGCCAGCTCACCCTCGACCTTCAACTATGGCTACACCTTC. Translating gives CASSPSTFNYGYTF.

This clone was seen only once. The J gene is TRBJ2-7, the V gene TRBV18; 9 bases align to TRBD1. Germline CDR1 is KGHSH and CDR2 is LQKENI. V gave up 3 bases and J gave up 6 bases; unmatched junction bases: 6. CDR3 length equals 14 residues. For the CDR3, the DNA is TGTGCCAGCTCACCTCGGGACAGGGTCGGCGAGCAGTACTTC. It codes for CASSPRDRVGEQYF.

The genes are TRBV6-1 and TRBJ1-4; no reliable D call. V was trimmed by 6 bases and J by 7 bases, leaving 18 bases between them. The CDR3 has 15 residues. The V gene's germline CDR1 is MNHNS and CDR2 SASEGT. This CDR3 reads CASRGDAPVGEKLFF. The CDR3 bases are TGTGCCAGCAGAGGCGACGCGCCGGTTGGTGAAAAACTGTTTTTT.

V is TRBV5-6 and J is TRBJ1-4; 7 bases are shared with TRBD1. V was clipped by 1 base and J by 8 bases; unmatched bases: 5. The CDR3 is made up of 14 amino acids. Germline CDR1 reads SGHDT; CDR2 reads YYEEEE. The CDR3 nucleotides read TGTGCCAGCAGCTTGAGGGGGCTTGGAGAAAAACTGTTTTTT. Residues: CASSLRGLGEKLFF.

V gene TRBV7-6 combines with J gene TRBJ1-1; D remains ambiguous. Trimming pared 1 base from V and 1 base from J, leaving 10 bases between. Germline V lookup: CDR1 SGHVS, CDR2 FNYEAQ. This CDR3 is 15 amino acids long. CDR3 in amino acids: CASSLDSRANTEAFF. DNA for the CDR3: TGTGCCAGCAGCTTAGACTCAAGGGCGAACACTGAAGCTTTCTTT.

DNA of the CDR3: TGTGCCAGCAGCCAGCAGACAGCGGGGGAGACCCAGTACTTC. Its protein is CASSQQTAGETQYF. The rearrangement uses TRBV14 and TRBJ2-5; 7 bases line up with TRBD2. The CDR3 runs 14 residues. The germline V gene has CDR1 SGHDN and CDR2 FVKESK. The trim removed 3 bases at V and 5 bases at J, leaving 6 bases unmatched.

J is TRBJ2-7 and V is TRBV29-1; D gene unclear. This CDR3 has 13 residues. Germline CDR1 is SQVTM and CDR2 is ANQGSEA. V was trimmed by 5 bases and J by 0 bases, leaving 11 bases between them. In DNA form, the CDR3 reads TGCAGCGTTCAGAAGGCAAGCTCCTACGAGCAGTACTTC. Its protein product is CSVQKASSYEQYF.

This clone appeared once. V is TRBV7-2 and J is TRBJ2-7; D might be TRBD1 (5 bases). This CDR3 contains 14 residues. The V and J ends lost 4 bases and 9 bases respectively, with 19 bases between them. The germline CDR1 and CDR2 sequences are SGHTA and FQGNSA. The CDR3 here is CASSSRPEQVAQYF. CDR3 bases: TGTGCCAGCAGCTCGAGACCCGAACAGGTGGCGCAGTACTTC.

V and J are TRBV28 and TRBJ2-2, with D possibly TRBD1 on 7 matching bases. Trimming pared 6 bases from V and 4 bases from J, leaving 12 bases between. The CDR3 totals 14 residues. The germline V gene has CDR1 MDHEN and CDR2 SYDVKM. In DNA, the CDR3 is TGTGCCAGCAGCAATCAGGGGGGCACCGGGGAGCTGTTTTTT. This encodes CASSNQGGTGELFF.

The chain has TRBV4-1 and TRBJ1-2, with TRBD1 identical over 11 bases. The V segment lost 5 bases and the J segment 8 bases; nucleotides outside the gene matches: 13. The CDR3 totals 16 residues. Germline values: CDR1 MGHRA, CDR2 YSYEKL. The DNA for the CDR3 is TGCGCCAGCAGCACCAAGTCCGGGACAGGGGGACGAGGCTACACCTTC. Its translation is CASSTKSGTGGRGYTF.

V is TRBV7-8 and J is TRBJ2-7; D might be TRBD1 (6 bases). Germline V lookup: CDR1 SGHVS, CDR2 FQNEAQ. The CDR3 consists of 14 residues. V lost 1 base and J lost 6, with 13 bases in between. CDR3: CASSLGMGAGEQYF. Written as DNA, the CDR3 is TGTGCCAGCAGCTTAGGGATGGGGGCTGGCGAGCAGTACTTC. Drawing the rest from reference TRBV7-8 and TRBJ2-7, the complete variable domain is GAGVSQSPRYKVAKRGQDVALRCDPISGHVSLFWYQQALGQGPEFLTYFQNEAQLDKSGLPSDRFFAERPEGSVSTLKIQRTQQEDSAVYLCASSLGMGAGEQYFGPGTRLTVT.

The rearrangement joins TRBV30 to TRBJ2-3; D ambiguous. Trimming removed 1 base from V and 2 bases from J, with 13 bases in between. Germline CDR1 is GTSNPN and CDR2 is SVGIG (reference sequence). The CDR3 spans 15 residues. CDR3 protein: CAWSGIVLPTDTQYF. The CDR3 DNA reads as TGTGCCTGGAGTGGAATAGTTTTACCCACAGATACGCAGTATTTT.